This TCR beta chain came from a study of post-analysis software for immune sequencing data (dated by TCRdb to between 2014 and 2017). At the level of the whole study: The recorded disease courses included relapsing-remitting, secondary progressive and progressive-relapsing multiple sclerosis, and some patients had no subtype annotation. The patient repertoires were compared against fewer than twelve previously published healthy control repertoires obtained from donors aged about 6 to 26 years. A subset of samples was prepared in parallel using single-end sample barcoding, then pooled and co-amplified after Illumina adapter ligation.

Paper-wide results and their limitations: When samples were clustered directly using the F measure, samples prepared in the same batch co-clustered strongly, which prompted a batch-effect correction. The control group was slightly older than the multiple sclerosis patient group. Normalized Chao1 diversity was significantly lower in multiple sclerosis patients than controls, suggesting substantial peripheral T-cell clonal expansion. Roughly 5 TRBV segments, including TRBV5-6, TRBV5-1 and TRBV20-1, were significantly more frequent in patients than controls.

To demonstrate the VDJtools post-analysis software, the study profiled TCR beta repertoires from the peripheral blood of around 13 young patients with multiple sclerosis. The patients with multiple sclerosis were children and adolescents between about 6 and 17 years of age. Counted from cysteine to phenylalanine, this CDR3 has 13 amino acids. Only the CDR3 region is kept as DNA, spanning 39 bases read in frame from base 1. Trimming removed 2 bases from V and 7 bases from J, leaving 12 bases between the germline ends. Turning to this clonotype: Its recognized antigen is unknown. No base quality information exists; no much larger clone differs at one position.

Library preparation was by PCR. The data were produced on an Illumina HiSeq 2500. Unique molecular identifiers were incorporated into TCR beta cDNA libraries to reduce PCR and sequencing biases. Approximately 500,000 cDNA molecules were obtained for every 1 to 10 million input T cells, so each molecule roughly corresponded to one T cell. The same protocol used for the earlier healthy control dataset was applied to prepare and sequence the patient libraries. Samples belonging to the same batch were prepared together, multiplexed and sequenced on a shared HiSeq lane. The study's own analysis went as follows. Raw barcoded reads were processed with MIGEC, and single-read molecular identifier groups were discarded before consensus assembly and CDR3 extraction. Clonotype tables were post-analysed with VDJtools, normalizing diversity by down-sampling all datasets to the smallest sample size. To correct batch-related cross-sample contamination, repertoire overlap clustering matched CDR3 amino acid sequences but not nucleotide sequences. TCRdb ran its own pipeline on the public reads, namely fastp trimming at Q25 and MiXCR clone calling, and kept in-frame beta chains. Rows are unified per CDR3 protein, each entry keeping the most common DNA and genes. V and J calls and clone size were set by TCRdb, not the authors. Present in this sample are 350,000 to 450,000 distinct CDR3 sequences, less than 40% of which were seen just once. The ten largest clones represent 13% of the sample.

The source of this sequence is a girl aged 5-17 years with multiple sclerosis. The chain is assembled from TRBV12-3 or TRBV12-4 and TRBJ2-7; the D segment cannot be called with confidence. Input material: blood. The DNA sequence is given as TGTGCCAGCAGTTTACAGACGAAGGGTGAGCAGTACTTC. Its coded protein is CASSLQTKGEQYF.